Listed below are T cell receptor beta chains from one sample, sequenced in a study of T cell repertoires in cytomegalovirus infection. Their specific antigens are unknown. TCRdb redid the calling of the reads with MiXCR, one entry per CDR3 protein. The repertoire has roughly 990,000 distinct CDR3 sequences, approximately 30% of them found once; the top ten carry 10% to 15%. This material consisted of cultured CD8+ T cells from PBMCs, taken from culture after CMV antigen stimulation. All receptors come from a human donor in good health (CMV status not recorded). Some clones in this sample may be carry-over from other donors' samples. CDR3s include the opening cysteine and the closing phenylalanine or tryptophan. The order of the fields is clone size, J gene, D gene, V gene, CDR3 protein, CDR3 DNA. The D gene is left open where the match is weak. A row's size may be missing; if present it is once, few, many or a size class.

clone_size: few
j_call: TRBJ1-1
d_call: -
v_call: TRBV4-1
cdr3_aa: CASSQPRGGVTEAFF
cdr3_nt: TGCGCCAGCAGCCAACCCCGGGGGGGGGTCACTGAAGCTTTCTTT

clone_size: -
j_call: TRBJ2-1
d_call: -
v_call: TRBV6-5
cdr3_aa: CASSYEQGVDNEQFF
cdr3_nt: TGTGCCAGCAGTTACGAACAGGGCGTCGACAATGAGCAGTTCTTC

clone_size: -
j_call: TRBJ2-2
d_call: -
v_call: TRBV6-5
cdr3_aa: CASSSLLGGGTGELFF
cdr3_nt: TGTGCCAGCAGTTCCCTTCTCGGGGGCGGAACCGGGGAGCTGTTTTTT

clone_size: -
j_call: TRBJ2-3
d_call: -
v_call: TRBV6-6
cdr3_aa: CASSSLAGSDTQYF
cdr3_nt: TGTGCCAGCAGTTCCCTGGCAGGGTCAGATACGCAGTATTTT

clone_size: few
j_call: TRBJ1-1
d_call: TRBD1
v_call: TRBV5-6
cdr3_aa: CASSLPGQGVSEAFF
cdr3_nt: TGTGCCAGCAGCCTTCCGGGACAGGGGGTTTCTGAAGCTTTCTTT

clone_size: -
j_call: TRBJ2-1
d_call: -
v_call: TRBV6-5
cdr3_aa: CASSQLQGHEQFF
cdr3_nt: TGTGCCAGCAGTCAATTACAGGGACATGAGCAGTTCTTC

clone_size: -
j_call: TRBJ2-1
d_call: -
v_call: TRBV7-2
cdr3_aa: CTSSPQINNEQFF
cdr3_nt: TGTACCAGCAGCCCGCAAATCAACAATGAGCAGTTCTTC

clone_size: many
j_call: TRBJ2-3
d_call: TRBD2
v_call: TRBV6-1
cdr3_aa: CASSEAWPSGGPQDTQYF
cdr3_nt: TGTGCCAGCAGTGAAGCTTGGCCTAGCGGGGGGCCTCAAGATACGCAGTATTTT

clone_size: few
j_call: TRBJ1-4
d_call: -
v_call: TRBV27
cdr3_aa: CASSAYPTNEKLFF
cdr3_nt: TGTGCCAGCAGCGCTTATCCAACTAATGAAAAACTGTTTTTT

clone_size: -
j_call: TRBJ1-6
d_call: -
v_call: TRBV7-4
cdr3_aa: CASTSPGASPLHF
cdr3_nt: TGTGCCAGCACCTCCCCGGGGGCTTCACCCCTCCACTTT

clone_size: few
j_call: TRBJ1-3
d_call: TRBD1
v_call: TRBV10-3
cdr3_aa: CAVSDRDSGNTIYF
cdr3_nt: TGTGCCGTCTCCGACAGGGACTCTGGAAACACCATATATTTT

clone_size: few
j_call: TRBJ2-6
d_call: -
v_call: TRBV10-3
cdr3_aa: CAIRDLRGGGVHNSGANVLTF
cdr3_nt: TGTGCCATCCGGGACCTACGCGGCGGTGGGGTCCATAACTCTGGGGCCAACGTCCTGACTTTC

clone_size: -
j_call: TRBJ2-3
d_call: -
v_call: TRBV15
cdr3_aa: CATSDGTDTQYF
cdr3_nt: TGTGCCACCAGTGACGGCACAGATACGCAGTATTTT

clone_size: few
j_call: TRBJ2-1
d_call: -
v_call: TRBV6-5
cdr3_aa: CASNIGTVSSYNEQFF
cdr3_nt: TGTGCCAGCAACATAGGGACCGTCAGCTCCTACAATGAGCAGTTCTTC

clone_size: -
j_call: TRBJ1-6
d_call: TRBD1
v_call: TRBV28
cdr3_aa: CASMRQGAYSPLHF
cdr3_nt: TGTGCCAGCATGCGACAGGGGGCTTATTCACCCCTCCACTTT

clone_size: -
j_call: TRBJ2-2
d_call: -
v_call: TRBV6-5
cdr3_aa: CTSSKEPANTGELFF
cdr3_nt: TGTACCAGCAGCAAGGAGCCGGCTAACACCGGGGAGCTGTTTTTT

clone_size: many
j_call: TRBJ1-2
d_call: -
v_call: TRBV7-2
cdr3_aa: CASSLPDRPYGYTF
cdr3_nt: TGTGCCAGCAGCTTACCGGACCGGCCCTATGGCTACACCTTC

clone_size: few
j_call: TRBJ1-6
d_call: -
v_call: TRBV11-2
cdr3_aa: CASRHWDWNSPLHF
cdr3_nt: TGTGCCAGCAGACATTGGGATTGGAATTCACCCCTCCACTTT

clone_size: -
j_call: TRBJ2-3
d_call: -
v_call: TRBV2
cdr3_aa: CASFGDTQYF
cdr3_nt: TGTGCCAGCTTCGGAGATACGCAGTATTTT

clone_size: -
j_call: TRBJ1-2
d_call: -
v_call: TRBV27
cdr3_aa: CASSFSRQPLANYGYTF
cdr3_nt: TGTGCCAGCAGTTTTAGCAGACAACCTTTAGCTAACTATGGCTACACCTTC

clone_size: few
j_call: TRBJ1-5
d_call: -
v_call: TRBV19
cdr3_aa: CASKGLAPNQPQHF
cdr3_nt: TGTGCCAGTAAGGGCCTGGCCCCTAATCAGCCCCAGCATTTT

clone_size: -
j_call: TRBJ2-5
d_call: -
v_call: TRBV7-8
cdr3_aa: CASSSLEGRQETQYF
cdr3_nt: TGTGCCAGCAGCTCCCTCGAGGGCAGACAAGAGACCCAGTACTTC

clone_size: -
j_call: TRBJ2-4
d_call: -
v_call: TRBV27
cdr3_aa: CASSLRGESLLLAKNIQYF
cdr3_nt: TGTGCCAGCAGTTTAAGGGGGGAATCTCTACTTCTAGCCAAAAACATTCAGTACTTC

clone_size: few
j_call: TRBJ2-5
d_call: -
v_call: TRBV20-1
cdr3_aa: CSARNRAGETQYF
cdr3_nt: TGCAGTGCCCGAAACAGGGCCGGGGAGACCCAGTACTTC

clone_size: many
j_call: TRBJ2-1
d_call: TRBD2
v_call: TRBV7-2
cdr3_aa: CASSLWGGSGDYNEQFF
cdr3_nt: TGTGCCAGCAGCTTATGGGGAGGGTCCGGAGACTACAATGAGCAGTTCTTC

clone_size: -
j_call: TRBJ2-1
d_call: -
v_call: TRBV11-3
cdr3_aa: CASSLGLMTNDPLGEQFF
cdr3_nt: TGTGCCAGCAGCTTGGGTTTAATGACTAATGACCCATTGGGTGAGCAGTTCTTC

clone_size: -
j_call: TRBJ1-1
d_call: -
v_call: TRBV4-3
cdr3_aa: CASSLYKNTEAFF
cdr3_nt: TGTGCCAGCAGTTTATACAAGAACACTGAAGCTTTCTTT

clone_size: -
j_call: TRBJ2-2
d_call: -
v_call: TRBV12-5
cdr3_aa: CASGLVPSPGELFF
cdr3_nt: TGTGCTAGTGGTTTGGTACCGAGTCCCGGGGAGCTGTTTTTT

clone_size: few
j_call: TRBJ1-1
d_call: -
v_call: TRBV7-9
cdr3_aa: CASSLVVKGVAFF
cdr3_nt: TGTGCCAGCAGCTTAGTGGTGAAGGGGGTAGCTTTCTTT

clone_size: -
j_call: TRBJ1-4
d_call: TRBD1
v_call: TRBV20-1
cdr3_aa: CSAFDRALEKLFF
cdr3_nt: TGCAGTGCTTTCGACAGGGCCTTGGAAAAACTGTTTTTT

clone_size: few
j_call: TRBJ1-2
d_call: -
v_call: TRBV19
cdr3_aa: CASTEGPGPEGGYGYTF
cdr3_nt: TGTGCCAGTACCGAGGGTCCGGGACCCGAGGGTGGCTATGGCTACACCTTC

clone_size: few
j_call: TRBJ1-2
d_call: -
v_call: TRBV7-9
cdr3_aa: CASSEAYPGQRGYTF
cdr3_nt: TGTGCCAGCAGCGAAGCCTACCCAGGTCAGCGAGGCTACACCTTC

clone_size: many
j_call: TRBJ1-3
d_call: -
v_call: TRBV6-1
cdr3_aa: CASSYLDSGNTIYF
cdr3_nt: TGTGCCAGCAGTTATTTGGACAGCGGAAACACCATATATTTT

clone_size: many
j_call: TRBJ1-5
d_call: -
v_call: TRBV7-6
cdr3_aa: CASSLGSGNNQPQHF
cdr3_nt: TGTGCCAGCAGCTTAGGGTCAGGGAACAATCAGCCCCAGCATTTT

clone_size: few
j_call: TRBJ1-1
d_call: -
v_call: TRBV4-1
cdr3_aa: CASSQAYWGTEAFF
cdr3_nt: TGTGCCAGCAGCCAAGCTTACTGGGGGACTGAAGCTTTCTTT